This is a list of T cell receptor beta chains from one sample in a study of T cell responses to AZD1222 COVID-19 vaccine. Assay used: immunoSEQ multiplex PCR; TCRdb lists only in-frame clones, some missing. The data contain around 91,000 clones, approximately 93% of them singletons. Material: peripheral blood, obtained 28 days after the second AZD1222 dose. The receptors shown here come from an adult who received the AZD1222 COVID-19 vaccine. CDR3s include the opening cysteine and the closing phenylalanine or tryptophan. A D gene is named only where the DNA matches it firmly. Clone size is given for some rows only: seen once, a few or many times, or a class if the clone is expanded.

d_call: NA
clone_size: NA
j_call: TRBJ2-7
v_call: TRBV5-1
cdr3_aa: CASSSRGSGLPEQYF
cdr3_nt: TGCGCCAGCAGCTCCCGGGGTAGCGGTCTACCTGAGCAGTACTTC

d_call: TRBD1
clone_size: once
j_call: TRBJ1-2
v_call: TRBV19
cdr3_aa: CASNFLDRGSGYTF
cdr3_nt: TGTGCCAGTAATTTTTTGGACAGGGGTTCTGGCTACACCTTC

d_call: TRBD1
clone_size: NA
j_call: TRBJ2-5
v_call: TRBV3-1/TRBV3-2
cdr3_aa: CASSRQGLGETQYF
cdr3_nt: TGTGCCAGCAGCCGACAGGGGTTAGGAGAGACCCAGTACTTC

d_call: NA
clone_size: NA
j_call: TRBJ2-6
v_call: TRBV2
cdr3_aa: CASRDTSGANVLTF
cdr3_nt: TGTGCCAGCAGAGATACCTCTGGGGCCAACGTCCTGACTTTC

d_call: TRBD2
clone_size: NA
j_call: TRBJ2-7
v_call: TRBV3-1/TRBV3-2
cdr3_aa: CASSQFPLAGTTGEQYF
cdr3_nt: TGTGCCAGCAGCCAATTCCCCCTAGCCGGGACTACGGGCGAGCAGTACTTC

d_call: NA
clone_size: NA
j_call: TRBJ1-2
v_call: TRBV28
cdr3_aa: CASSPGVGADYGYTF
cdr3_nt: TGTGCCAGCAGCCCCGGGGTTGGGGCTGACTATGGCTACACCTTC

d_call: NA
clone_size: NA
j_call: TRBJ2-3
v_call: TRBV13
cdr3_aa: CASSLVGVSPTDTQYF
cdr3_nt: TGTGCCAGCAGCTTAGTGGGGGTAAGCCCCACAGATACGCAGTATTTT

d_call: TRBD1
clone_size: NA
j_call: TRBJ2-7
v_call: TRBV7-2
cdr3_aa: CASSLNGQVSYEQYF
cdr3_nt: TGTGCCAGCAGCTTAAATGGACAGGTCTCCTACGAGCAGTACTTC

d_call: TRBD2
clone_size: NA
j_call: TRBJ2-7
v_call: TRBV11-2
cdr3_aa: CASSLAAAGGPASYF
cdr3_nt: TGTGCCAGCAGCTTAGCCGCAGCGGGAGGGCCGGCTTCGTACTTC

d_call: NA
clone_size: NA
j_call: TRBJ2-2
v_call: TRBV9
cdr3_aa: CASTDRPVGGELFF
cdr3_nt: TGTGCCAGCACCGACAGACCTGTCGGCGGGGAGCTGTTTTTT

d_call: NA
clone_size: NA
j_call: TRBJ2-5
v_call: TRBV6-5
cdr3_aa: CASQQGRQETQYF
cdr3_nt: TGTGCCAGTCAACAGGGGAGGCAAGAGACCCAGTACTTC

d_call: NA
clone_size: NA
j_call: TRBJ2-2
v_call: TRBV5-4
cdr3_aa: CASSSSAWNTGELFF
cdr3_nt: TGTGCCAGCAGCTCCTCCGCGTGGAACACCGGGGAGCTGTTTTTT

d_call: TRBD1
clone_size: NA
j_call: TRBJ1-5
v_call: TRBV30
cdr3_aa: CAWSRGGRSNQPQHF
cdr3_nt: TGTGCCTGGAGTAGAGGGGGCCGGAGCAATCAGCCCCAGCATTTT

d_call: NA
clone_size: NA
j_call: TRBJ2-1
v_call: TRBV29-1
cdr3_aa: CSVEDRNRDNEQFF
cdr3_nt: TGCAGCGTTGAAGATCGAAACAGAGACAATGAGCAGTTCTTC

d_call: NA
clone_size: NA
j_call: TRBJ2-5
v_call: TRBV24-1
cdr3_aa: CATSDHPRETQYF
cdr3_nt: TGTGCCACCAGTGACCACCCAAGAGAGACCCAGTACTTC

d_call: NA
clone_size: NA
j_call: TRBJ1-5
v_call: TRBV3-1/TRBV3-2
cdr3_aa: CASSQDPGVKPQHF
cdr3_nt: TGTGCCAGCAGCCAAGACCCAGGGGTGAAGCCCCAGCATTTT

d_call: TRBD1
clone_size: NA
j_call: TRBJ2-1
v_call: TRBV10-2
cdr3_aa: CASSERQGYNEQFF
cdr3_nt: TGCGCCAGCAGTGAACGACAGGGGTACAATGAGCAGTTCTTC

d_call: NA
clone_size: once
j_call: TRBJ2-6
v_call: TRBV18
cdr3_aa: CASSPQDSSGANVLTF
cdr3_nt: TGTGCCAGCTCACCACAAGACAGCTCTGGGGCCAACGTCCTGACTTTC

d_call: NA
clone_size: once
j_call: TRBJ1-1
v_call: TRBV28
cdr3_aa: CASSRGVPNTEAFF
cdr3_nt: TGTGCCAGCAGCCGAGGGGTCCCGAACACTGAAGCTTTCTTT

d_call: TRBD1
clone_size: many
j_call: TRBJ2-1
v_call: TRBV7-9
cdr3_aa: CASTAQGVGGSHNEQFF
cdr3_nt: TGTGCCAGCACCGCCCAGGGGGTGGGCGGAAGTCACAATGAGCAGTTCTTC

d_call: NA
clone_size: NA
j_call: TRBJ2-3
v_call: TRBV10-3
cdr3_aa: CATGTGTDTQYF
cdr3_nt: TGTGCCACGGGGACTGGCACAGATACGCAGTATTTT

d_call: NA
clone_size: once
j_call: TRBJ1-1
v_call: TRBV7-9
cdr3_aa: CASSLGGATGNTEAFF
cdr3_nt: TGTGCCAGCAGCTTAGGGGGGGCCACGGGAAACACTGAAGCTTTCTTT

d_call: NA
clone_size: NA
j_call: TRBJ2-5
v_call: TRBV5-6
cdr3_aa: CASSLGGVETQYF
cdr3_nt: TGTGCCAGCAGCTTGGGAGGAGTTGAGACCCAGTACTTC

d_call: TRBD1
clone_size: NA
j_call: TRBJ1-1
v_call: TRBV2
cdr3_aa: CASQGARFEAFF
cdr3_nt: TGTGCCTCTCAGGGGGCGCGGTTTGAAGCTTTCTTT

d_call: NA
clone_size: few
j_call: TRBJ2-1
v_call: TRBV7-9
cdr3_aa: CASSQTALRRRGNEQFF
cdr3_nt: TGTGCCAGCAGTCAGACCGCTTTGCGGCGCCGTGGGAATGAGCAGTTCTTC

d_call: NA
clone_size: NA
j_call: TRBJ2-3
v_call: TRBV2
cdr3_aa: CASSGGTGAPPSSTDTQCF
cdr3_nt: TGTGCCAGCAGTGGGGGGACGGGAGCCCCCCCGAGTAGCACAGATACGCAGTGTTTT

d_call: NA
clone_size: NA
j_call: TRBJ2-1
v_call: TRBV9
cdr3_aa: CASGFGRSYNEQFF
cdr3_nt: TGTGCCAGCGGGTTCGGGCGCTCCTACAATGAGCAGTTCTTC

d_call: NA
clone_size: once
j_call: TRBJ1-1
v_call: TRBV19
cdr3_aa: CASSIHRNTEAFF
cdr3_nt: TGTGCCAGTAGTATCCACAGGAACACTGAAGCTTTCTTT

d_call: NA
clone_size: once
j_call: TRBJ1-5
v_call: TRBV6-1
cdr3_aa: CASSEWADSNQPQHF
cdr3_nt: TGTGCCAGCAGTGAATGGGCAGATAGCAATCAGCCCCAGCATTTT

d_call: TRBD2
clone_size: NA
j_call: TRBJ2-1
v_call: TRBV18
cdr3_aa: CASSPSQGGDNEQFF
cdr3_nt: TGTGCCAGCTCACCAAGCCAGGGAGGGGACAATGAGCAGTTCTTC

d_call: NA
clone_size: NA
j_call: TRBJ1-3
v_call: TRBV6-5
cdr3_aa: CASRREWSGNTIYF
cdr3_nt: TGTGCCAGCAGGAGGGAATGGTCTGGAAACACCATATATTTT

d_call: NA
clone_size: few
j_call: TRBJ1-4
v_call: TRBV19
cdr3_aa: CASSIGGSTNEKLFF
cdr3_nt: TGTGCCAGTAGTATCGGGGGGAGTACTAATGAAAAACTGTTTTTT

d_call: NA
clone_size: NA
j_call: TRBJ2-7
v_call: TRBV6-2/TRBV6-3
cdr3_aa: CASSHGIRVSYEQYF
cdr3_nt: TGTGCCAGCAGCCACGGTATCAGGGTCTCCTACGAGCAGTACTTC

d_call: NA
clone_size: NA
j_call: TRBJ2-7
v_call: TRBV6-5
cdr3_aa: CASSYSSGRPYEQYF
cdr3_nt: TGTGCCAGCAGTTACTCGTCTGGGAGACCCTACGAGCAGTACTTC

d_call: NA
clone_size: NA
j_call: TRBJ2-1
v_call: TRBV9
cdr3_aa: CASSVATRAGEQFF
cdr3_nt: TGTGCCAGCAGCGTAGCGACCAGGGCGGGGGAGCAGTTCTTC

d_call: TRBD2
clone_size: NA
j_call: TRBJ2-3
v_call: TRBV18
cdr3_aa: CASSPTFSGTSTDTQYF
cdr3_nt: TGTGCCAGCTCACCTACGTTTAGCGGGACTAGCACAGATACGCAGTATTTT

d_call: NA
clone_size: once
j_call: TRBJ1-3
v_call: TRBV28
cdr3_aa: CASSLSGGPPDRSGNTIYF
cdr3_nt: TGTGCCAGCAGTTTGAGTGGGGGACCCCCCGATAGGTCTGGAAACACCATATATTTT

d_call: NA
clone_size: NA
j_call: TRBJ1-6
v_call: TRBV28
cdr3_aa: CASSWDRDNSPLHF
cdr3_nt: TGTGCCAGCAGCTGGGACCGCGATAATTCACCCCTCCACTTT

d_call: NA
clone_size: once
j_call: TRBJ2-1
v_call: TRBV19
cdr3_aa: CASTPGRNGNEQFF
cdr3_nt: TGTGCCAGTACCCCCGGGCGGAATGGCAATGAGCAGTTCTTC

d_call: TRBD1
clone_size: NA
j_call: TRBJ2-3
v_call: TRBV15
cdr3_aa: CATSRDRGRIMDTQYF
cdr3_nt: TGTGCCACCAGCAGAGACAGGGGGCGAATAATGGATACGCAGTATTTT

d_call: TRBD2
clone_size: once
j_call: TRBJ2-7
v_call: TRBV4-1
cdr3_aa: CASSQEPTSGSYEQYF
cdr3_nt: TGCGCCAGCAGCCAAGAACCCACTAGCGGGAGCTACGAGCAGTACTTC

d_call: TRBD1
clone_size: NA
j_call: TRBJ2-3
v_call: TRBV6-2/TRBV6-3
cdr3_aa: CASSRDRGSPNTQYF
cdr3_nt: TGTGCCAGCAGTAGGGACAGGGGATCTCCGAATACGCAGTATTTT